The next 8 T cell receptor beta chains were all read from a single sample in a study of CD8 T cells in ankylosing spondylitis. TCRdb called the 5' RACE reads again in MiXCR, with one record for every CDR3 protein. The repertoire holds some 290,000 distinct CDR3 sequences, with around 20% as singletons. Source material: blood, either unsorted or a sorted T cell fraction (not recorded which). These receptors were collected from a male donor with ankylosing spondylitis or in good health (not recorded which).

This clonotype came up a few times. The rearrangement joins TRBV10-1 to TRBJ2-7; D possibly corresponds to TRBD1 (6 bases). Looked up from germline, CDR1 is WNHNN and CDR2 is SYGVQD (reference sequence). The CDR3 has 17 residues. The V gene lost 0 bases and the J gene lost 7 bases, with 22 bases spanning the gap. CDR3 nucleotides: TGCGCCAGCAGTGAGTCGGGGGCAGCCCGTACCGACCTAGAGCAGTACGTC. Its protein is CASSESGAARTDLEQYV.

This clonotype came up many times. The chain has TRBV7-6 and TRBJ1-1; 9 bases are shared with TRBD1. This CDR3 has 15 residues. The germline gives CDR1 SGHVS, CDR2 FNYEAQ. J gave up 4 bases and V 5 bases, and 8 bases lay outside the gene matches. The CDR3 loop is CASSQQGQGSTEAFF. In DNA form, the CDR3 reads TGTGCCAGCAGCCAACAGGGACAGGGATCCACTGAAGCTTTCTTT.

In its sample, this clonotype was seen a few times. The chain joins TRBV5-1 to TRBJ2-1; D possibly corresponds to TRBD1 (6 bases). Germline V CDR1 and CDR2: SGHRS, YFSETQ. V lost 3 bases, J lost 6 bases, and 7 bases lay in between. The CDR3 has 12 residues. The CDR3: CASSSGVNEQFF. The CDR3 coding sequence is TGCGCCAGCAGCTCAGGGGTCAATGAGCAGTTCTTC. The full variable domain, with the rest looked up from reference TRBV5-1 and TRBJ2-1, is KAGVTQTPRYLIKTRGQQVTLSCSPISGHRSVSWYQQTPGQGLQFLFEYFSETQRNKGNFPGRFSGRQFSNSRSEMNVSTLELGDSALYLCASSSGVNEQFFGPGTRLTVL.

J is TRBJ2-1 and V is TRBV2; 11 nucleotides agree with TRBD1. The CDR3 length is 13 residues. The V and J ends lost 11 bases and 5 bases, in that order; junction bases with no gene match: 5. Germline V gene lookup returns CDR1 SNHLY and CDR2 FYNNEI. The CDR3 region has the DNA TGTGCCGACCGGGACAGGGGGAACAATGAGCAGTTCTTC. Translation gives CADRDRGNNEQFF.

J is TRBJ1-2 and V is TRBV28; no definite D call. V dropped 6 bases and J dropped 5 bases, with 7 bases sitting between them. CDR1 is MDHEN, CDR2 SYDVKM, per germline. The CDR3 has 11 residues. The CDR3 sequence is CASREEYGYTF. In DNA, the CDR3 is TGTGCCAGCAGGGAAGAATATGGCTACACCTTC.

CDR3 coding DNA: TGTGCCAGCAGCGAGCTAGCGGGGGTGGGAGATGAGCAGTTCTTC. It is translated as CASSELAGVGDEQFF. The rearrangement joins TRBV9 to TRBJ2-1, with TRBD2 identical over 10 bases. This CDR3 contains 15 residues. Germline CDR1 is SGDLS and CDR2 is YYNGEE. J gave up 8 bases and V 3 bases, and 8 bases lay outside the gene matches.

This chain links TRBV29-1 with TRBJ1-1; no clear D. The V end was cut by 5 bases, the J end by 0 bases, with 10 bases between. The CDR3 extends over 13 amino acids. Germline values: CDR1 SQVTM, CDR2 ANQGSEA. This CDR3 reads CSVWVGLNTEAFF. The CDR3 DNA reads as TGCAGCGTTTGGGTTGGACTGAACACTGAAGCTTTCTTT.

In its sample, this clonotype was seen many times. CDR3 sequence: CASSERTSGINEQFF. The CDR3 region has the DNA TGTGCCAGCAGTGAAAGGACTAGCGGGATCAATGAGCAGTTCTTC. J is TRBJ2-1 and V is TRBV6-1; 12 nucleotides agree with TRBD2. The V segment lost 2 bases and the J segment 6 bases; nucleotides outside the gene matches: 2. The CDR3 consists of 15 residues. The germline CDR1 and CDR2 sequences are MNHNS and SASEGT.